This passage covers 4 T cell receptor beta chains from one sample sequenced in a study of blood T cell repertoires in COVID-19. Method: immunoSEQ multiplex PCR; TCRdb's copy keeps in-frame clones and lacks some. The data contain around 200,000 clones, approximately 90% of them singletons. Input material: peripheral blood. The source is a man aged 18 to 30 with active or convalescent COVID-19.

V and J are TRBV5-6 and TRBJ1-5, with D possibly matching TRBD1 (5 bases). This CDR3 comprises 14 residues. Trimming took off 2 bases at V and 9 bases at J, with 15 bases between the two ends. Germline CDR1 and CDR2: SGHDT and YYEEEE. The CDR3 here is CASSFWDGRGPQHF. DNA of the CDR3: TGTGCCAGCAGCTTCTGGGACGGGCGGGGGCCCCAGCATTTT.

CDR3 coding DNA: TGTGCCAGCAGCTTAGCGGAGGGCTACACCTTC. It codes for CASSLAEGYTF. This rearrangement joins TRBV7-2 to TRBJ1-2; D uncertain. The CDR3 length is 11 residues. The V end lost 0 bases, the J end lost 8 bases, and 4 bases lay between the germline ends. CDR1 SGHTA and CDR2 FQGNSA come from the germline V gene.

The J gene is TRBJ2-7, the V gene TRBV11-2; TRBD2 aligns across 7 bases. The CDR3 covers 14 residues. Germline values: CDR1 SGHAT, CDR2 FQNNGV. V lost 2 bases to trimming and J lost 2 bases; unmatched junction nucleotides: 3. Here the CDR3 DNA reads TGTGCCAGCAGCTTAATTGCGGGGGCCTACGAGCAGTACTTC. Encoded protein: CASSLIAGAYEQYF.

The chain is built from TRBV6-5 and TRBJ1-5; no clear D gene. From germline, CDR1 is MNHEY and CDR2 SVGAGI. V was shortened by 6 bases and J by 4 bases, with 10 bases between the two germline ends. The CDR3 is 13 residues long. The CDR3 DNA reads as TGTGCCAGCAGGAAGGCGGGTAATCAGCCCCAGCATTTT. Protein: CASRKAGNQPQHF.